The 13 T cell receptor beta chains presented below share a single source sample, sequenced in a study of post-analysis software for immune sequencing data. Study results and limitations: The study found TRBV5-6, TRBV5-1 and TRBV20-1 among about five TRBV segments more frequent in patients than controls.

Unique molecular identifiers were carried by the TCR beta cDNA libraries. TCRdb reprocessed the PCR reads via MiXCR and lists one record per CDR3 protein. The table has hundreds of thousands of distinct CDR3 sequences, less than 35% seen once; the top ten hold 0.56%. These receptors have no identified antigens. The sample was blood. These receptors were collected from a girl aged 10 to 17 with multiple sclerosis.

The rearrangement uses TRBV11-2 and TRBJ1-4; D might be TRBD1 (5 bases). Near its end, the DNA agrees better with TRBJ2-2, so the J call may be wrong. Looked up from germline, CDR1 is SGHAT and CDR2 is FQNNGV. The CDR3 covers 12 residues. The DNA for the CDR3 is TGTGCCAGCAGCTTAGGGGGCCGGGAGCTGTTTTTT. Its translation: CASSLGGRELFF.

This clonotype was detected a few times. This chain links TRBV7-2 with TRBJ2-7, with TRBD2 matching 7 bases. Germline-derived CDR1 and CDR2 are SGHTA and FQGNSA. The CDR3 has 14 residues. Trimming removed 2 bases from V and 2 bases from J; junction bases left unmatched: 3. CDR3 DNA sequence: TGTGCCAGCAGCTTAATGCTAGCGGCCTACGAGCAGTACTTC. Its translation is CASSLMLAAYEQYF.

Only a few counts were recorded for this clonotype. The rearrangement joins TRBV20-1 to TRBJ2-3; TRBD2 agrees at 7 bases. The V segment lost 1 base and the J segment 2 bases; nucleotides outside the gene matches: 3. The CDR3 loop spans 14 amino acids. The V gene's germline CDR1 is DFQATT and CDR2 SNEGSKA (reference sequence). The CDR3 loop is CSARASGNTDTQYF. CDR3 DNA: TGCAGTGCTAGAGCTAGCGGAAACACAGATACGCAGTATTTT.

This sequence joins TRBV6-5 and TRBJ2-1, with D possibly matching TRBD1 (5 bases). The CDR3 sequence is 17 residues long. Trimming stripped 2 bases from V and 7 bases from J, with 21 bases between. Germline lookup yields CDR1 MNHEY and CDR2 SVGAGI. CDR3 in DNA: TGTGCCAGCAGTTACACTCCAGGGCAGGGTCCTACAAATGAGCAGTTCTTC. It yields the protein CASSYTPGQGPTNEQFF.

This clonotype has only a few counts. The V call is TRBV20-1, the J call TRBJ2-5, with D perhaps matching TRBD2 (5 bases). The V and J ends lost 6 bases and 4 bases respectively, with 18 bases between them. The CDR3 contains 14 residues. Germline CDR1 is DFQATT and CDR2 is SNEGSKA (reference sequence). The CDR3 DNA is TGCAGTGCGCCCATCGGACTCCCCCCAGAGACCCAGTACTTC. Its protein is CSAPIGLPPETQYF.

There are a few counts of this clonotype. The gene calls are TRBV27 and TRBJ2-1; no definite D call. V was cut by 3 bases and J by 6 bases, with 9 bases left in between. CDR1 MNHEY and CDR2 SMNVEV come from the germline V gene (reference sequence). The CDR3 runs 13 residues. The CDR3, as DNA: TGTGCCAGCAGTTTTGGCCTGAGCAATGAGCAGTTCTTC. Protein product: CASSFGLSNEQFF.

This chain joins TRBV12-3 or TRBV12-4 and TRBJ2-3; 9 bases are a match to TRBD1. Germline trimming cut 3 bases from V and 4 bases from J; bases unmatched to any gene: 5. The CDR3 extends over 15 amino acids. The DNA for the CDR3 is TGTGCCAGCAGTTTTGGGACAGGGTGGGCAGATACGCAGTATTTT. It yields the protein CASSFGTGWADTQYF.

This clonotype was observed a few times. V gene TRBV29-1 combines with J gene TRBJ1-1; D may be TRBD1 (5 bases). The CDR3 is 13 amino acids. The V and J ends lost 7 bases and 4 bases respectively, with 16 bases between them. The germline CDR1 and CDR2 sequences are SQVTM and ANQGSEA. In DNA, the CDR3 is TGCAGCGGTCAGAGCGCCGGGGGCACTGAAGCTTTCTTT. It specifies CSGQSAGGTEAFF.

J is TRBJ2-3 and V is TRBV6-5, with 12 bases aligning to TRBD2. Unmatched junction bases numbered 3, after V lost 4 bases and J lost 4 bases. The length of the CDR3 is 15 residues. From germline, CDR1 is MNHEY and CDR2 SVGAGI. CDR3 amino acids: CASSLGLAGSDTQYF. Here the CDR3 DNA reads TGTGCCAGCAGTTTAGGACTAGCGGGGTCAGATACGCAGTATTTT.

This clonotype has a handful of counts. The chain carries TRBV5-1 and TRBJ1-6; D unresolved. This CDR3 is 15 amino acids long. Germline lookup yields CDR1 SGHRS and CDR2 YFSETQ. Deletions cut 5 bases from V and 0 bases from J, with 9 bases between. The CDR3 region is CASRASSSYNSPLHF. The CDR3 DNA follows: TGCGCCAGCAGAGCATCGAGCTCCTATAATTCACCCCTCCACTTT.

In nucleotides, the CDR3 is TGCAGTGCTAGAGATTGGCAGAGGAGGTTGGTTCAAGAGACCCAGTACTTC. It encodes CSARDWQRRLVQETQYF. The chain has TRBV20-1 and TRBJ2-5, with a tentative D call TRBD2 (5 bases). The CDR3 is 17 residues long. Trimming removed 0 bases from V and 2 bases from J, with 19 bases in between. The germline V gene encodes CDR1 DFQATT and CDR2 SNEGSKA (reference sequence).

This rearrangement joins TRBV7-9 to TRBJ1-4; weak D call: TRBD1 (5 bases). This CDR3 is built from 17 residues. Germline loops: CDR1 SEHNR, CDR2 FQNEAQ (reference sequence). The ends were cut back, 3 bases at V and 5 bases at J, with 19 bases in the middle. The CDR3 DNA sequence: TGTGCCAGCAGCTTGGTTCAGGGACTTCACACAAATGAAAAACTGTTTTTT. It translates to CASSLVQGLHTNEKLFF. Full variable domain (missing parts from reference TRBV7-9 and TRBJ1-4): DTGVSQNPRHKITKRGQNVTFRCDPISEHNRLYWYRQTLGQGPEFLTYFQNEAQLEKSRLLSDRFSAERPKGSFSTLEIQRTEQGDSAMYLCASSLVQGLHTNEKLFFGSGTQLSVL.

The chain employs TRBV29-1 and TRBJ2-1; D ambiguous. The CDR3 has 13 residues. V was pared by 3 bases and J by 5 bases, with 11 bases between. CDR1 is SQVTM, CDR2 ANQGSEA, per germline. As DNA, the CDR3 is TGCAGCGTTGACCCATCAGCCGACAATGAGCAGTTCTTC. Amino acids: CSVDPSADNEQFF.